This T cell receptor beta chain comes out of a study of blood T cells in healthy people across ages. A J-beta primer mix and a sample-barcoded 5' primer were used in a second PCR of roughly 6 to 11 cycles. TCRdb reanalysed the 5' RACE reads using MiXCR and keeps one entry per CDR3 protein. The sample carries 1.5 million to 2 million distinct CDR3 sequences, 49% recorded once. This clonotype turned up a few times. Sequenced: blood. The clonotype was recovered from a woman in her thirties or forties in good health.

The CDR3 bases are TGTGCCAGCAGTCGGAGAGTAGGGCCAGCTAATGAAAAACTGTTTTTT. This codes for CASSRRVGPANEKLFF. The chain recombines TRBV6-6 with TRBJ1-4; D unresolved. V was trimmed by 5 bases and J by 3 bases, leaving 16 bases between them. Germline V gene lookup returns CDR1 MNHNY and CDR2 SVGAGI (reference sequence). The CDR3 loop spans 16 amino acids.